A selection of T cell receptor beta chains follows, all from one sample in a study of T cells after yellow fever vaccination. TCRdb analysed the 5' RACE reads with MiXCR anew, one entry per CDR3 protein. The sample includes 400,000 or so distinct CDR3 sequences, around a tenth seen only once; the top ten take about 17%. Sequencing was performed on PBMCs, taken on the day of the first yellow fever vaccination. All receptors derive from a man between 18 and 29 years old who received the YFV17D yellow fever vaccine. CDR3s include the opening cysteine and the closing phenylalanine or tryptophan. The D gene is left open where the match is weak. Some rows mark clone size as missing; the rest say once, few, many or name a class of expanded clone.

D gene	clone size	V gene	J gene	CDR3 protein	CDR3 DNA
TRBD1	few	TRBV11-1	TRBJ2-5	CASSLSARTGGRSMETQYF	TGTGCCAGCAGCTTATCGGCCCGGACAGGGGGCCGGTCAATGGAGACCCAGTACTTC
TRBD1	few	TRBV5-6	TRBJ1-5	CASSQFDRGENQPQHF	TGTGCCAGCAGCCAGTTCGACAGGGGCGAAAATCAGCCCCAGCATTTT
-	few	TRBV7-2	TRBJ2-5	CASSYRQAGRVETQYF	TGTGCCAGCAGCTACCGGCAGGCAGGGCGAGTGGAGACCCAGTACTTC
TRBD2	few	TRBV27	TRBJ2-3	CASSSRRASGVSDTQYF	TGTGCCAGCAGTTCCCGCCGGGCTAGCGGGGTTTCGGATACGCAGTATTTT
TRBD1	-	TRBV20-1	TRBJ1-6	CSARSPWTGVNNSPLHF	TGCAGTGCTAGATCCCCCTGGACAGGGGTAAATAATTCACCCCTCCACTTT
TRBD2	-	TRBV20-1	TRBJ2-1	CSAWASGGYNEQFF	TGCAGTGCTTGGGCCAGCGGGGGGTACAATGAGCAGTTCTTC
-	-	TRBV12-3/TRBV12-4	TRBJ1-3	CAQLGGNTIYF	TGCGCGCAACTGGGAGGAAACACCATATATTTT
-	-	TRBV3-1	TRBJ1-1	CASSQVGGDTEAFF	TGTGCCAGCAGCCAAGTCGGGGGGGACACTGAAGCTTTCTTT
-	few	TRBV9	TRBJ2-1	CASSGGGRGLHNEQFF	TGTGCCAGCAGCGGAGGAGGTCGGGGGCTCCACAATGAGCAGTTCTTC
-	-	TRBV18	TRBJ1-6	CASSPRQEDNSPLHF	TGTGCCAGCTCACCCCGGCAGGAAGATAATTCACCCCTCCACTTT
-	-	TRBV15	TRBJ2-7	CATSTPWSYEQYF	TGTGCCACCAGCACCCCCTGGTCGTACGAGCAGTACTTC
-	-	TRBV30	TRBJ2-7	CAWSEAQYEQYF	TGTGCCTGGAGTGAGGCCCAATACGAGCAGTACTTC
-	few	TRBV10-2	TRBJ2-1	CASSESTGTNEQFF	TGCGCCAGCAGTGAGTCGACAGGTACCAATGAGCAGTTCTTC
-	-	TRBV5-6	TRBJ2-5	CASSSGLFGTQYF	TGTGCCAGCAGTTCGGGGCTCTTCGGGACCCAGTACTTC
-	few	TRBV20-1	TRBJ2-4	CSAHPQRGENIQYF	TGCAGTGCCCACCCTCAACGGGGTGAAAACATTCAGTACTTC
TRBD2	few	TRBV7-7	TRBJ2-2	CAIPVLGLENTGELFF	TGTGCCATCCCCGTCCTAGGACTAGAGAACACCGGGGAGCTGTTTTTT
-	-	TRBV28	TRBJ1-2	CASSLQRYGYTF	TGTGCCAGCAGTCTCCAACGTTATGGCTACACCTTC
TRBD2	few	TRBV14	TRBJ2-3	CASSQDWASGGTDTQYF	TGTGCCAGCAGCCAAGATTGGGCTAGCGGGGGCACAGATACGCAGTATTTT
TRBD2	-	TRBV12-3/TRBV12-4	TRBJ2-5	CASSFSTSGGAQTQYF	TGTGCCAGCAGTTTTTCGACTAGCGGGGGGGCGCAGACCCAGTACTTC
TRBD1	-	TRBV5-1	TRBJ1-6	CASSLSRQGTGSPLHF	TGCGCCAGCAGCCTTTCTCGACAGGGTACGGGATCACCCCTCCACTTT
TRBD1	-	TRBV6-5	TRBJ2-2	CASSYDRGDRGTGELFF	TGTGCCAGCAGTTACGACAGAGGGGACAGGGGCACCGGGGAGCTGTTTTTT
TRBD1	few	TRBV2	TRBJ1-1	CASSPSATGANTEAFF	TGTGCCAGCAGCCCATCCGCGACAGGGGCGAACACTGAAGCTTTCTTT
-	few	TRBV7-9	TRBJ1-1	CASSLIPEAFF	TGTGCCAGCAGCTTAATCCCTGAAGCTTTCTTT
-	-	TRBV2	TRBJ2-2	CASSSEGTGELFF	TGTGCCAGCAGTTCGGAGGGAACCGGGGAGCTGTTTTTT
-	-	TRBV4-2	TRBJ1-1	CASSQDPDTNTEAFF	TGTGCCAGCAGCCAAGATCCGGACACGAACACTGAAGCTTTCTTT
-	many	TRBV20-1	TRBJ1-1	CSARRSVEHLNMNTEAFF	TGCAGTGCTAGAAGATCGGTGGAACACCTAAACATGAACACTGAAGCTTTCTTT
-	few	TRBV6-2/TRBV6-3	TRBJ1-2	CASSYLGRENYGYTF	TGTGCCAGCAGTTATTTGGGACGGGAGAACTATGGCTACACCTTC